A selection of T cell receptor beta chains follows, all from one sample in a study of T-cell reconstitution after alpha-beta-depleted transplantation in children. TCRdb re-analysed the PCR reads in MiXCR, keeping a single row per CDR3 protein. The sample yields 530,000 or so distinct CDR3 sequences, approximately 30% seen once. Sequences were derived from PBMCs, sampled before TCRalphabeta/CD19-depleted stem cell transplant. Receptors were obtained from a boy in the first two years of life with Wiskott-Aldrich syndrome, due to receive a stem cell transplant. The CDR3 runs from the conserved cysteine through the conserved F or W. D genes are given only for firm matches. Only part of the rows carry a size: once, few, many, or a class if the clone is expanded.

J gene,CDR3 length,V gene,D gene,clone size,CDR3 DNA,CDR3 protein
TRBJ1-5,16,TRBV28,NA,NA,TGTGCCAGCGCAGCACCCGGACACCTTAGCAATCAGCCCCAGCATTTT,CASAAPGHLSNQPQHF
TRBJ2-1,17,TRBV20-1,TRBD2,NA,TGCAGTGCTAGAGATGACCAAGGGGTGGCGGGAGGGTATGAGCAGTTCTTC,CSARDDQGVAGGYEQFF
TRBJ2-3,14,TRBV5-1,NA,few,TGCGCCAGCAGCTCGGACGCCGGCACAGATACGCAGTATTTT,CASSSDAGTDTQYF
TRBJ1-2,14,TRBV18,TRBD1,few,TGTGCCAGCTCACCAGACAGGGGCCCATCTGGCTACACCTTC,CASSPDRGPSGYTF
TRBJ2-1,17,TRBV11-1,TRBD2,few,TGTGCCAGCAGCCCAGGATGGGGGAGGGTATACTACAATGAGCAGTTCTTC,CASSPGWGRVYYNEQFF
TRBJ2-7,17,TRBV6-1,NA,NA,TGTGCCAGCAGCCCGGACGAAAGGGGGGTGAAAGCCTACGAGCAGTACTTC,CASSPDERGVKAYEQYF
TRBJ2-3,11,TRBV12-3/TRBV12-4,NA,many,TGTGCCAGCAGTTACACAGATACGCAGTATTTT,CASSYTDTQYF
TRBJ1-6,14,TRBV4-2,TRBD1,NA,TGTGCCAGCAGCCCTGGACAGGTGGATTCACCCCTCCACTTT,CASSPGQVDSPLHF
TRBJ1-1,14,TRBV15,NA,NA,TGTGCCACCAGCAGAGATCAGGCGGGGTCTGAAGCTTTCTTT,CATSRDQAGSEAFF
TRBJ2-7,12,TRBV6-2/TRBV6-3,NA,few,TGTGCCAGCAGTAGGGGACGGGTTGAGCAGTACTTC,CASSRGRVEQYF
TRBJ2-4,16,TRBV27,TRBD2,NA,TGTGCCAGCAGCCTTTGGGGCGGGGGAGCCAAAAACATTCAGTACTTC,CASSLWGGGAKNIQYF
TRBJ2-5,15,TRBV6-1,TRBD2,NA,TGTGCCAGCAGTGCCTGGGGGAGCGGGAAAGAGACCCAGTACTTC,CASSAWGSGKETQYF
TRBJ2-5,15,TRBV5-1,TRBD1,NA,TGCGCCAGCAGCCCCGGGACAGGGAGCGTAGAGACCCAGTACTTC,CASSPGTGSVETQYF
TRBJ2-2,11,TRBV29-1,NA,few,TGCAGCGTTGGTGCTACCGGGGAGCTGTTTTTT,CSVGATGELFF
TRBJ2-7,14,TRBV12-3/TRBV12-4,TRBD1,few,TGTGCCAGCAGGGACAGGTCGAGCTCCTACGAGCAGTACTTC,CASRDRSSSYEQYF